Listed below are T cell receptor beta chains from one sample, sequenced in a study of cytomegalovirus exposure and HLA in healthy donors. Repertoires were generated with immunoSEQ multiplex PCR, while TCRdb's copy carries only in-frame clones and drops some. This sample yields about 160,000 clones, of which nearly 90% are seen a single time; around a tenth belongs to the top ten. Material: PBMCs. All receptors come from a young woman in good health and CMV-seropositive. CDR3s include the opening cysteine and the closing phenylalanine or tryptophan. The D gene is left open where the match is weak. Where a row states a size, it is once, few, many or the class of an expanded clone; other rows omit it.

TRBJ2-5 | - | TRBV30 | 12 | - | TGTGCCTGGAGAGAAGGACTGGAGACCCAGTACTTC | CAWREGLETQYF
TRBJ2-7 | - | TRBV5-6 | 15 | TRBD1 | TGTGCCAGCAGCGGACCGGGACAGGTTTCCTACGAGCAGTACTTC | CASSGPGQVSYEQYF
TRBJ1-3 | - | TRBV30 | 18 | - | TGTGCCTGGAGACCAGGGACATCCCCAGCCGTCGCTGGAAACACCATATATTTT | CAWRPGTSPAVAGNTIYF
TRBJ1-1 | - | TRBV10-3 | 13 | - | TGTGCCATCAGTTCTGGCAGGTTCACTGAAGCTTTCTTT | CAISSGRFTEAFF
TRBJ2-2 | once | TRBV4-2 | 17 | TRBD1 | TGTGCCAGCAGCCTACAACCGGGACAGGCGAACACCGGGGAGCTGTTTTTT | CASSLQPGQANTGELFF
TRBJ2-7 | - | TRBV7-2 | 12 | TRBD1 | TGTGCCAGCAGCTTCGGGACAGGGGTGCAGTACTTC | CASSFGTGVQYF
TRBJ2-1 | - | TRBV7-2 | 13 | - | TGTGCCAGCAGCCCGAACTCGGGGGTCGAGCAGTTCTTC | CASSPNSGVEQFF
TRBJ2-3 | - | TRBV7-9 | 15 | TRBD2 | TGTGCCAGCAGCTTACTAGCGGGGCGCACAGATACGCAGTATTTT | CASSLLAGRTDTQYF
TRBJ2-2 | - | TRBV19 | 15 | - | TGTGCCACCCCCACTGGGCAGGTTAACACCGGGGAGCTGTTTTTT | CATPTGQVNTGELFF
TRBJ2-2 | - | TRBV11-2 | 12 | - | TGTGCCAGCAGCCCCTTCGGCGGGGAGCTGTTTTTT | CASSPFGGELFF
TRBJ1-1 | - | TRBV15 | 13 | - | TGTGCCACCAGCAGAGACAGGCTCATTGAAGCTTTCTTT | CATSRDRLIEAFF
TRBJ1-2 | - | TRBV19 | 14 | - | TGTGCCAGTACTCGTAGTGGAGTACTAAGGGGCTACACCTTC | CASTRSGVLRGYTF
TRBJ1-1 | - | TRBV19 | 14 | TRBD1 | TGTGCCAGTAGTAGACGGACAGGGGGCACTGAAGCTTTCTTT | CASSRRTGGTEAFF
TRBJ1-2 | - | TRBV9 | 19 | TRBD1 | TGTGCCAGCAGCGCCCAAGGGGAACCGGGACAGTCGGCTAACTATGGCTACACCTTC | CASSAQGEPGQSANYGYTF
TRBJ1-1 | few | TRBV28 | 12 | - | TGTGCCAGCAGTTTACGGGACACTGAAGCTTTCTTT | CASSLRDTEAFF
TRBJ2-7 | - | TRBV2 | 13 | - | TGTGCCAGCACTACAGGCCGGATCTCTGAGCAGTACTTC | CASTTGRISEQYF
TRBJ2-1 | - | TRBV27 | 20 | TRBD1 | TGTGCCAGCAGTTTTGGCCGGGACAGGGTGACTCGCAGCTCCTACAATGAGCAGTTCTTC | CASSFGRDRVTRSSYNEQFF
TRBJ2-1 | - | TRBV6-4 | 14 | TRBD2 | TGTGCCAGCAGTGACTCTGGAGCGGGAAGGGAGCAGTTCTTC | CASSDSGAGREQFF
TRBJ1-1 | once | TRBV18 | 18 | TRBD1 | TGTGCCAGCTCACCATTATTTGGGGACAGAGAATTGAACACTGAAGCTTTCTTT | CASSPLFGDRELNTEAFF
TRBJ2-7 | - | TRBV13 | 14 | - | TGTGCCAGCACCCTCGGCAGGGTCTCCTACGAGCAGTACTTC | CASTLGRVSYEQYF
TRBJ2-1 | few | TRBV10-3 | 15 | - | TGTGCCATCAGTGAGTCAGGGGGCTCCTACAATGAGCAGTTCTTC | CAISESGGSYNEQFF
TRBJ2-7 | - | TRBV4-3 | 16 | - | TGCGCCAGCAGCCCCCCTCAGGGGAAGGGCTCCTACGAGCAGTACTTC | CASSPPQGKGSYEQYF
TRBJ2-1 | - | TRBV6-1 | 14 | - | TGTGCCAGCAGTGAAGCGGAGGAAGGCAATGAGCAGTTCTTC | CASSEAEEGNEQFF
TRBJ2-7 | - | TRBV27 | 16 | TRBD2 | TGTGCCAGCAGATCCGCGGTCACTAGCGGGTCCTACGAGCAGTACTTC | CASRSAVTSGSYEQYF
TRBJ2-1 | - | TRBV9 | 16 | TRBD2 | TGTGCCAGCAGCGTAGCTGGTGGCGGGAGCGGCGATGAGCAGTTCTTC | CASSVAGGGSGDEQFF
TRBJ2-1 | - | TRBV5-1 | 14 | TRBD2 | TGCGCCAGCAGCCAAGGAAGCGGGAGGGCCCGGAGGTTCTTC | CASSQGSGRARRFF
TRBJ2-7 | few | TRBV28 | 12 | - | TGTGCCAGCAGGGACAGCCGCTACGAGCAGTACTTC | CASRDSRYEQYF
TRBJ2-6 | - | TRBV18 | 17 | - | TGTGCCAGCTCACCGGTCGGGACGGGGGTTGGGGCCAACGTCCTGACTTTC | CASSPVGTGVGANVLTF
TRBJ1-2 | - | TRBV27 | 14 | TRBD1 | TGTGCCAGCACCGCCGCGGGACAGAACTATGGCTACACCTTC | CASTAAGQNYGYTF
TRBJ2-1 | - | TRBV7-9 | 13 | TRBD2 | TGTGCCAGCAGCTTAGCGGGAGGGAATGAGCAGTTCTTC | CASSLAGGNEQFF
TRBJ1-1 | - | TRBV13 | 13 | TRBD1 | TGTGCCAGCAGCCCCAGACAGGGGGCTGAAGCTTTCTTT | CASSPRQGAEAFF
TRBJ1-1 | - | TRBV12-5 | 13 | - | TGTGCTAGTGGTTTACAGGCGAACACTGAAGCTTTCTTT | CASGLQANTEAFF
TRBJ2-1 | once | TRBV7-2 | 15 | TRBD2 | TGTGCCAGCAGGGCTATAGCGGGAGGGTTAAATGAGCAGTTCTTC | CASRAIAGGLNEQFF
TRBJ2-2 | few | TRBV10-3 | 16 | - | TGTGCCATCAGTGAGTGGTCCCCAGGGAACACCGGGGAGCTGTTTTTT | CAISEWSPGNTGELFF
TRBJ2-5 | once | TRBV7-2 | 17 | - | TGTGCCAGCAGCTTAGGAGCTAGCGGAGGGGGTCGAGAGACCCAGTACTTC | CASSLGASGGGRETQYF
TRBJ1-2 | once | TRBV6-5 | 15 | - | TGTGCCAGCAGTTACTCCCGGACAAGGGGCTATGGCTACACCTTC | CASSYSRTRGYGYTF
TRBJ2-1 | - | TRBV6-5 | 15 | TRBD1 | TGTGCCAGCAGTTCCCAGGGACAGGGGATGGGTCGAGGGTTCTTC | CASSSQGQGMGRGFF
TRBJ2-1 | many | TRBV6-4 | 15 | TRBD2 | TGTGCCAGCAGTGAGGCGTCTAGCGGATACAATGAGCAGTTCTTC | CASSEASSGYNEQFF
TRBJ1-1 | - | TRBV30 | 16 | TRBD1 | TGTGCCTGGAGGGGACATGGTGGGACAGGGTATGTTCGAGCTTTCTTT | CAWRGHGGTGYVRAFF
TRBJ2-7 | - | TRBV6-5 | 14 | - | TGTGCCAGCAGTTTCGGGGGGCGCTCCTACGAGCAGTACTTC | CASSFGGRSYEQYF
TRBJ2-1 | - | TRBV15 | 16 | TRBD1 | TGTGCCACCAGCAGAGAAGGGACAGGGGACTACAATGAGCAGTTCTTC | CATSREGTGDYNEQFF
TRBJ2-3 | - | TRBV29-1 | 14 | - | TGCAGCGCCTTAGGAGGGGCTAGCACAGATACGCAGTATTTT | CSALGGASTDTQYF
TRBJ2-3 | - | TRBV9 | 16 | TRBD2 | TGTGCCAGCACCGACCCCGGGACTAGCGGGGGAGATACGCAGTATTTT | CASTDPGTSGGDTQYF
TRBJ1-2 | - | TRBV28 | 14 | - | TGTGCCAGCAGTCCGACAGGACTCTTCTATGGCTACACCTTC | CASSPTGLFYGYTF
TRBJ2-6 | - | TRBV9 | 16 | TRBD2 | TGTGCCAGCAGCGTGCGGGAGTTCACTGGGGCCAACGTCCTGACTTTC | CASSVREFTGANVLTF
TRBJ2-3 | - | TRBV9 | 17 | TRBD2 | TGTGCCAGCAGCGCCCTTTCCGGGAGGGTCTACACAGATACGCAGTATTTT | CASSALSGRVYTDTQYF
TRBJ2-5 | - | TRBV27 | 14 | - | TGTGCCAGCAGTTTAACCGACAGTCGGGAGACCCAGTACTTC | CASSLTDSRETQYF
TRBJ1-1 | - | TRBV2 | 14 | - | TGTGCCAGCAGTAGTCGACAGTCGAACACTGAAGCTTTCTTT | CASSSRQSNTEAFF
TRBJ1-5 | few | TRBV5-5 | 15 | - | TGTGCCAGCAGCTTGGACGTGGGCAGCAATCAGCCCCAGCATTTT | CASSLDVGSNQPQHF
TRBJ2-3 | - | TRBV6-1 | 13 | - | TGTGCCAGCAGCCGTACTGACACAGATACGCAGTATTTT | CASSRTDTDTQYF